In this sample, the clone carrying this T cell receptor beta chain turned up a few times. Its antigen remains unidentified. Patients underwent thyroid surgery, and none had received any treatment before it. Methods used by the authors: Clinicopathological groups of papillary thyroid cancer showed CDR3 differences that were used to build a distant-metastasis classifier. TCRdb redid the clone calls on the PCR reads using MiXCR. These V and J calls originate from TCRdb's pipeline instead of the authors' own analysis. The repertoire holds about 34,000 clones, with 35% as singletons. This sample was taken from a study of metastatic and nonmetastatic thyroid tumors. Overall study: Across blood and tumor or nodule tissue, repertoires from malignant and benign thyroid patients were compared with one another. Regarding the study as a whole: Benign nodules reportedly had significantly lower TCR beta diversity than malignant thyroid tumors in blood and tumor.

Trimming removed 4 bases from V and 1 base from J, with 8 bases in between. This CDR3 contains 13 residues. The germline CDR1 and CDR2 sequences are SGHRS and YFSETQ. The source of this sequence is a female donor with papillary thyroid cancer or a benign thyroid nodule (not recorded which). Some clones in this sample may be carry-over from other donors' samples. This chain links TRBV5-1 with TRBJ2-5; a possible D gene is TRBD2 (5 bases). The sample comprised tumor tissue. The CDR3 protein is CASSPRVQETQYF. CDR3 sequence (DNA): TGCGCCAGCAGCCCGAGGGTCCAAGAGACCCAGTACTTC. The complete variable domain, with remaining parts taken from reference TRBV5-1 and TRBJ2-5, reads KAGVTQTPRYLIKTRGQQVTLSCSPISGHRSVSWYQQTPGQGLQFLFEYFSETQRNKGNFPGRFSGRQFSNSRSEMNVSTLELGDSALYLCASSPRVQETQYFGPGTRLLVL.